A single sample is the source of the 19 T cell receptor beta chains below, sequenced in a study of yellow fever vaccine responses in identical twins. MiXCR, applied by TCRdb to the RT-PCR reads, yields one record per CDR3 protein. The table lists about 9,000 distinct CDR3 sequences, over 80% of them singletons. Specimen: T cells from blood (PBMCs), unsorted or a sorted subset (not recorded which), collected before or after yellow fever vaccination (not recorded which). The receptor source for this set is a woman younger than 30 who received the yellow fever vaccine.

The CDR3 coding sequence is TGTGCCAGCAGCTTACTAAGCGGGAGAGCCGAAGAGACCCAGTACTTC. It translates to CASSLLSGRAEETQYF. V is TRBV7-3 and J is TRBJ2-5; 8 bases fit TRBD2. The V and J ends lost 2 bases and 3 bases, in that order; junction bases with no gene match: 8. Germline-derived CDR1 and CDR2 are SGHTA and FQGTGA. The CDR3 consists of 16 residues.

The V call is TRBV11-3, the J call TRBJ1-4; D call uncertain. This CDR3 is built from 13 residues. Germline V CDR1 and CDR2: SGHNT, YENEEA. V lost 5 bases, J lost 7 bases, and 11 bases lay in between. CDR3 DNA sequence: TGTGCCAGCAGCGCGAGGTCGGGTGAAAAACTGTTTTTT. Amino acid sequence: CASSARSGEKLFF.

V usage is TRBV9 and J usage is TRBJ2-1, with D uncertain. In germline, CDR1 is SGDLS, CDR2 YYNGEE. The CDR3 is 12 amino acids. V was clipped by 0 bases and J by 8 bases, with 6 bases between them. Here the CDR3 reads CASSVVIDEQFF. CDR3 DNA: TGTGCCAGCAGCGTAGTTATCGATGAGCAGTTCTTC.

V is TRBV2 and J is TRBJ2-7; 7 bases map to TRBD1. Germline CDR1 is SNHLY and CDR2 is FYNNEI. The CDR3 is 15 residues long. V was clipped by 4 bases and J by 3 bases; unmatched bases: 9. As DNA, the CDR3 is TGTGCCAGCAGTGCTGTTTGGGACAGCAACTACGAGCAGTACTTC. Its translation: CASSAVWDSNYEQYF.

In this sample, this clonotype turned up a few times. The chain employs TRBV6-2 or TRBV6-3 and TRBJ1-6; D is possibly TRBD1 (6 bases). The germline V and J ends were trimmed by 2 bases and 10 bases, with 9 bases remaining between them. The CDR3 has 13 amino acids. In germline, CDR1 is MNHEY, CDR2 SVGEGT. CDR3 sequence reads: CASSYGQGSPLHF. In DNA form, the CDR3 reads TGTGCCAGCAGTTACGGGCAGGGGTCACCCCTCCACTTT.

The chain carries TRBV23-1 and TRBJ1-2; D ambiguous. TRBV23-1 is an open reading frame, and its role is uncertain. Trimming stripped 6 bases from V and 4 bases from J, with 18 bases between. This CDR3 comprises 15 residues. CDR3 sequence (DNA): TGCGCCAGCAGCACCGGCACCGAAAGTCCCTATGGCTACACCTTC. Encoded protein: CASSTGTESPYGYTF.

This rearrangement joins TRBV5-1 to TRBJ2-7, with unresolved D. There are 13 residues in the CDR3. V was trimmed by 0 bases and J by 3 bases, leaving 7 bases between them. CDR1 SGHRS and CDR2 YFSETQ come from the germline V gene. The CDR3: CASSLVGIYEQYF. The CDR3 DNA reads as TGCGCCAGCAGCTTGGTTGGAATCTACGAGCAGTACTTC.

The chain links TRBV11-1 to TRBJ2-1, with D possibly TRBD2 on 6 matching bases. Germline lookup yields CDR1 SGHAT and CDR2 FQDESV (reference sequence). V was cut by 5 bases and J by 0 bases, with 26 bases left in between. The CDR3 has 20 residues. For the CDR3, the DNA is TGTGCCAGCAGCGCGGAGGGCGAAGGACTGACCATCAGCTCCTACAATGAGCAGTTCTTC. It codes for CASSAEGEGLTISSYNEQFF.

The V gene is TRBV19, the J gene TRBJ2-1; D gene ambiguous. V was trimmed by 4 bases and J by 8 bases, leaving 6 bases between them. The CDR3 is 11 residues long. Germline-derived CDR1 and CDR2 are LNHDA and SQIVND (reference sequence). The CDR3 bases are TGTGCCAGTAGTAGCATCTATGAGCAGTTCTTC. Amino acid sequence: CASSSIYEQFF.

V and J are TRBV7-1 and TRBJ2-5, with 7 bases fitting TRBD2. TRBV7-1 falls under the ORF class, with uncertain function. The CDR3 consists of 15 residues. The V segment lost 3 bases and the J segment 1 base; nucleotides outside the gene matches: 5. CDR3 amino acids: CASSSSRGSQETQYF. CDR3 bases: TGTGCCAGCAGCTCGTCGCGGGGGAGCCAAGAGACCCAGTACTTC.

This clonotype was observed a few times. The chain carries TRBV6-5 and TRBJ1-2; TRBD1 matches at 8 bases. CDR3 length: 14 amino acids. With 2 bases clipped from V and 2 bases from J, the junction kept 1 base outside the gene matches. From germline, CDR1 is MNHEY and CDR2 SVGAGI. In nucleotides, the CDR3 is TGTGCCAGCAGTTACGACAGGGGAAACTATGGCTACACCTTC. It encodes CASSYDRGNYGYTF.

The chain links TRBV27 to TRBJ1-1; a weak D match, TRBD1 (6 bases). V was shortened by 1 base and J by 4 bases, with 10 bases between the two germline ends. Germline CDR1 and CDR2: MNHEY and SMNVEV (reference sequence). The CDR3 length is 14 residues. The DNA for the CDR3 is TGTGCCAGCAGTTTATTAGCAGGGGCCACTGAAGCTTTCTTT. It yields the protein CASSLLAGATEAFF.

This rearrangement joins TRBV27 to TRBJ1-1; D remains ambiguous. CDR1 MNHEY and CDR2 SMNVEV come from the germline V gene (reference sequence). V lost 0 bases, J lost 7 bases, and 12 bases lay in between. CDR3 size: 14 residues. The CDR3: CASSLSVGFSEAFF. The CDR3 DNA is TGTGCCAGCAGTTTATCAGTGGGGTTTAGTGAAGCTTTCTTT.

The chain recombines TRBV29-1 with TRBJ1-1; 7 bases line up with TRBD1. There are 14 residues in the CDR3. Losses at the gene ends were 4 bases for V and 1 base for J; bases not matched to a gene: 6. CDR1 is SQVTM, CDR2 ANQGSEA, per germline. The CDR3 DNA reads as TGCAGCGTTGGGGGTAACAGGGGGAACACTGAAGCTTTCTTT. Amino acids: CSVGGNRGNTEAFF. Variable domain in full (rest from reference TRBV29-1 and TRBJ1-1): SAVISQKPSRDICQRGTSLTIQCQVDSQVTMMFWYRQQPGQSLTLIATANQGSEATYESGFVIDKFPISRPNLTFSTLTVSNMSPEDSSIYLCSVGGNRGNTEAFFGQGTRLTVV.

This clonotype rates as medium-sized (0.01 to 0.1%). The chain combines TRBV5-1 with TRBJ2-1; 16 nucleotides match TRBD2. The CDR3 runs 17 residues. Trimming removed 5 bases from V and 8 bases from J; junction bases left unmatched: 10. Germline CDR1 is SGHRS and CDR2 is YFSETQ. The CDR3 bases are TGCGCCAGCAGGGTGGGACTAGCGGGAGGGCCTGTAGATGAGCAGTTCTTC. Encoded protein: CASRVGLAGGPVDEQFF.

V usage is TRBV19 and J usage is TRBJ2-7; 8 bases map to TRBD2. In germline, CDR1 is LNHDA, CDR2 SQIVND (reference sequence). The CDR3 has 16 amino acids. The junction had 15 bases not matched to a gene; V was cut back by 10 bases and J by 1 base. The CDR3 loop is CATARAGGRESYEQYF. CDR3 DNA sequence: TGTGCCACGGCCCGGGCGGGAGGCCGAGAATCCTACGAGCAGTACTTC.

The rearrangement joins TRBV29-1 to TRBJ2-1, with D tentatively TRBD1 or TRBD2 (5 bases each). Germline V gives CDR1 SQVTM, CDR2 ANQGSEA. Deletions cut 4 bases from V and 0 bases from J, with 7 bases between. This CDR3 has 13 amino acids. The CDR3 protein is CSVGDGSYNEQFF. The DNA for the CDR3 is TGCAGCGTTGGGGACGGCTCCTACAATGAGCAGTTCTTC.

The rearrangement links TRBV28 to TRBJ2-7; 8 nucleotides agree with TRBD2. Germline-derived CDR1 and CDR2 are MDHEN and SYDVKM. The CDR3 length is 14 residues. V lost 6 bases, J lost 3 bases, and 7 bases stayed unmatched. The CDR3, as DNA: TGTGCCAGCAGGCAAACCGGGACTAGCTACGAGCAGTACGTC. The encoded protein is CASRQTGTSYEQYV.

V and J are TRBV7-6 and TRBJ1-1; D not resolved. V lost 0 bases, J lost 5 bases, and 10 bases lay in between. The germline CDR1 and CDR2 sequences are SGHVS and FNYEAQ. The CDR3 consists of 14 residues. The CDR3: CASSLAQQSTEAFF. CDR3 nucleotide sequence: TGTGCCAGCAGCTTAGCTCAGCAGTCGACTGAAGCTTTCTTT.